This TCR beta chain was profiled in a study of blood T cell repertoires in COVID-19. About the research overall: Samples representing acute and convalescent COVID-19 were sourced from the United States, Italy and Spain. PBMCs, B-cell-depleted T cells, or T cells were the source of the cDNA or gDNA that made up the material.

Looked up from germline, CDR1 is MGHRA and CDR2 is YSYEKL. The CDR3 length is 16 residues. Trimming removed 5 bases from V and 2 bases from J, with 15 bases in between. In the source study's methods: For nucleated cells, counts were estimated from reference gene primer amplification. Data came from immunoSEQ multiplex PCR; TCRdb stores just in-frame clones and leaves some out. The V and J calls and clone size are taken from that table; D and trimming were inferred from the DNA. The sample has fewer than 100,000 clones; more than 70% are singletons. The chain uses TRBV4-1 and TRBJ2-2; D is unclear. Material: peripheral blood. The TCR originated in an older man with acute or convalescent COVID-19. CDR3 DNA sequence: TGCGCCAGCAGCTCCAGGTACTCTCTTAACACCGGGGAGCTGTTTTTT. This codes for CASSSRYSLNTGELFF.